This paragraph reports one T cell receptor (beta chain). Its matching antigen is unknown. TCRbeta libraries were built with three rounds of nested PCR, modified from ARM-PCR. From the multiplex PCR reads, TCRdb called clonotypes with MiXCR, one entry per CDR3 protein. The profile shows roughly 75,000 distinct CDR3 sequences, 77% of them singletons. This sample stems from a study of tumor and adjacent non-tumor tissue in lung cancer. As for the study in general: Histology: 12 adenocarcinoma, a couple of squamous cell carcinoma, 1 small cell lung cancer.

Broader study findings: Normal lung showed higher cumulative top 100 clone frequency than tumor. Significantly higher TCR diversity was found in tumor than normal lung. Tumor TCR diversity, when higher, was linked to shorter survival.

The template was RNA from unsorted bulk tissue. The germline V gene encodes CDR1 ENHRY and CDR2 SYGVKD. With 10 bases removed from V and 2 bases from J, the gap between germline ends came to 15 bases. This CDR3 is built from 13 residues. This receptor was obtained from a woman in her forties or fifties with non-small cell lung cancer. Input material: lung tumor tissue. The chain couples TRBV10-3 to TRBJ2-7; perhaps TRBD1 as D (5 bases). The CDR3: CATETQDPYEQYF. The CDR3 DNA follows: TGTGCCACGGAGACACAGGACCCCTACGAGCAGTACTTC.